This T cell receptor (beta chain) was sequenced during a study of graft-versus-host responses after intestinal transplantation. Study observations and caveats: Within allografts, high graft-versus-host to host-versus-graft clonal ratios were seen among patients with graft-donor T cell macrochimerism. Recipient marrow contained GvH clones, some of which appeared first in ileum or blood.

On this clone itself: As yet, its antigen is unknown.

Sequencing used immunoSEQ multiplex PCR; TCRdb keeps in-frame clones, though not all of them. Seen here are some 120,000 clones, roughly 93% observed once, and the top ten hold approximately 1%. The germline V and J ends were trimmed by 3 bases and 4 bases, with 10 bases remaining between them. The CDR3 runs 13 residues. Per germline, CDR1 SGDLS and CDR2 YYNGEE. The receptor's source is a human donor who was the organ donor for an intestinal transplant. The source material was unstimulated CD8+ T cells sorted from spleen or lymph node cells, sampled before transplant. V gene TRBV9 combines with J gene TRBJ1-1; D gene unclear. The CDR3 loop is CASSGTSSTEAFF. The CDR3 nucleotides are TGTGCCAGCAGCGGGACCTCTAGCACTGAAGCTTTCTTT.